There are a few counts of the clone carrying this TCR beta chain. This specimen belongs to a study of identical twins. Germline assignment: CDR1 SGHRS and CDR2 YFSETQ. Trimming removed 1 base from V and 0 bases from J, with 12 bases in between. The CDR3 totals 16 residues. TCRdb called the 5' RACE reads again in MiXCR, with one record for every CDR3 protein. The sample records roughly 480,000 distinct CDR3 sequences, 20% to 25% being singletons. These same records also appear under a second study, on T cells expressing NK-cell markers.

The clonotype originates from a woman under 30 in good health. The rearrangement uses TRBV5-1 and TRBJ2-3; D is perhaps TRBD2 (5 bases). Sequenced: CD4+ T cells sorted from blood. CDR3 nucleotide sequence: TGCGCCAGCAGCTTGTCAGCGGATGCTAGCACAGATACGCAGTATTTT. Translation gives CASSLSADASTDTQYF. The full variable domain, its missing parts supplied by reference TRBV5-1 and TRBJ2-3, is KAGVTQTPRYLIKTRGQQVTLSCSPISGHRSVSWYQQTPGQGLQFLFEYFSETQRNKGNFPGRFSGRQFSNSRSEMNVSTLELGDSALYLCASSLSADASTDTQYFGPGTRLTVL.